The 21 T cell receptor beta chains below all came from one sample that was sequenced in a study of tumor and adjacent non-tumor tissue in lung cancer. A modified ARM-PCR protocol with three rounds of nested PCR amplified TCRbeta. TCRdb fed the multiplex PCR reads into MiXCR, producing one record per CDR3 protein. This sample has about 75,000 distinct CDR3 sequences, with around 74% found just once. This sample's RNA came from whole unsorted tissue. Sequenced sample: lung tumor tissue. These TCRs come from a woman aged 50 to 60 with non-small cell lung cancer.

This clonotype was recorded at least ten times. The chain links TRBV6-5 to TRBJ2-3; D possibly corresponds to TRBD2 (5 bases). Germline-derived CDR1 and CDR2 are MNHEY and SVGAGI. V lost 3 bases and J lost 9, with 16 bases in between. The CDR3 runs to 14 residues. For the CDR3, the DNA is TGTGCCAGCAGTTATCTAGGCGCGAAGCGGACGCAGTATTTT. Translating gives CASSYLGAKRTQYF.

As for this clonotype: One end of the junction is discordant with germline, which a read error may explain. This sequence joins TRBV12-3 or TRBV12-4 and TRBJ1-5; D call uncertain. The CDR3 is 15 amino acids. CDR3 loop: CASSRPWTDNQPQRF. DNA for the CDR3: TGTGCTAGCAGTCGGCCTTGGACTGACAATCAGCCCCAGCGTTTT.

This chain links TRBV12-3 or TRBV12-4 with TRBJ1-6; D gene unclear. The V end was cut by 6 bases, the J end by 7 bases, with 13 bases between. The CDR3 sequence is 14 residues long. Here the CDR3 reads CASSRRGWNSPLHF. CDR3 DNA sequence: TGTGCCAGCAGCCGGAGAGGGTGGAATTCACCCCTCCACTTT.

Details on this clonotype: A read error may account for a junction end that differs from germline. The CDR3 DNA sequence: TGTGTCAGCAGTCCCCGGACTAGCGGGAGGGCATTGTGGGAACAGTACTTC. Its protein product is CVSSPRTSGRALWEQYF. The gene calls are TRBV11-2 and TRBJ2-7; the match to TRBD2 covers 15 bases. The CDR3 is 17 amino acids. CDR1 SGHAT and CDR2 FQNNGV come from the germline V gene.

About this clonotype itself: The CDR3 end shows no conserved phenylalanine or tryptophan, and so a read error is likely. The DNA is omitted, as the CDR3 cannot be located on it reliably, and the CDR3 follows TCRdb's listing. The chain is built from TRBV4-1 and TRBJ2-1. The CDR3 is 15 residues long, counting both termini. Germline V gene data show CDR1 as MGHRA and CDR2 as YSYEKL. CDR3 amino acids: CASSGKLDLANEQFS.

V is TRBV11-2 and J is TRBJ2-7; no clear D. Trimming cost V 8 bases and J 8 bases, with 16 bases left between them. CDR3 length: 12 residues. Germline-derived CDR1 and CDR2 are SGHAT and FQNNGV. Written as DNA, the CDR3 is TGTGCCAGCGTCTTAAGCTTTACGAAGCAGTACTTC. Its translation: CASVLSFTKQYF.

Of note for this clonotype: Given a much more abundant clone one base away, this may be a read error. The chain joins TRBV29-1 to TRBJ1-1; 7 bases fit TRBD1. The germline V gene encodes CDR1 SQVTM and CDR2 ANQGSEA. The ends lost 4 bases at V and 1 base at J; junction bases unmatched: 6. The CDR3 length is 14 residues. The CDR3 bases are TGCAGCGTTGTCAACAGGGGCACGAACACTGAAGCTTTCTTT. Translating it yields CSVVNRGTNTEAFF. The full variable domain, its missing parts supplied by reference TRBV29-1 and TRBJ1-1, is SAVISQKPSRDICQRGTSLTIQCQVDSQVTMMFWYRQQPGQSLTLIATANQGSEATYESGFVIDKFPISRPNLTFSTLTVSNMSPEDSSIYLCSVVNRGTNTEAFFGQGTRLTVV.

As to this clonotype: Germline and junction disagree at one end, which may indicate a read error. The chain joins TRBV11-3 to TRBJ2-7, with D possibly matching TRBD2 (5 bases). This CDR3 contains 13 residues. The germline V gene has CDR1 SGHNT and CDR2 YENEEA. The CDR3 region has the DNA TGTGCCAGCAGCTTGTGGAGGAGCTACGACCAGTACTTC. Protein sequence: CASSLWRSYDQYF. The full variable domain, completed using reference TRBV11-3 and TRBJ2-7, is EAGVVQSPRYKIIEKKQPVAFWCNPISGHNTLYWYLQNLGQGPELLIRYENEEAVDDSQLPKDRFSAERLKGVDSTLKIQPAELGDSAVYLCASSLWRSYDQYFGPGTRLTVT.

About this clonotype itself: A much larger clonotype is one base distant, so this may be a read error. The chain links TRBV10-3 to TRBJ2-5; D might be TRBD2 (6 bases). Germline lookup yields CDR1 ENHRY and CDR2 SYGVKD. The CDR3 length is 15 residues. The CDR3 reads CTISGGSQVGETQYF. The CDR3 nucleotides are TGTACCATCAGTGGAGGGTCTCAGGTTGGGGAGACCCAGTACTTC.

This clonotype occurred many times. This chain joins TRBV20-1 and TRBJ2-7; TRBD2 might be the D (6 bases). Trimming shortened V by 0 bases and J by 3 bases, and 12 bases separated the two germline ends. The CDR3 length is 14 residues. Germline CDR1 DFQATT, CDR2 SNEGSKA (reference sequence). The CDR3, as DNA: TGCAGTGCTAGAGAGGCGGGATCTCTCTACGAGCAGTACTTC. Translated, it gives CSAREAGSLYEQYF.

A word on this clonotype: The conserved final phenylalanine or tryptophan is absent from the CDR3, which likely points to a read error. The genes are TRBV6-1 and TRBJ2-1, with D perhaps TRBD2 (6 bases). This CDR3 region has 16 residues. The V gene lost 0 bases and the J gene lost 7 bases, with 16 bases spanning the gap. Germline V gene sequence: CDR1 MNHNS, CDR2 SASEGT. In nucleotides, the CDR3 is TGTGCCAGCAGTGAAGCACTAGCAGTAGGAGGAAATGAGCAGTTCTCC. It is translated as CASSEALAVGGNEQFS.

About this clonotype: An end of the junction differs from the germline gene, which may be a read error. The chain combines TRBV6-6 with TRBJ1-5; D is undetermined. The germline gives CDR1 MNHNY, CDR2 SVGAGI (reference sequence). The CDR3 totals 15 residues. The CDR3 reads CATSYGQSTNQPQHF. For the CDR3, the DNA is TGTGCCACCAGTTACGGCCAGAGTACTAATCAGCCCCAGCATTTT.

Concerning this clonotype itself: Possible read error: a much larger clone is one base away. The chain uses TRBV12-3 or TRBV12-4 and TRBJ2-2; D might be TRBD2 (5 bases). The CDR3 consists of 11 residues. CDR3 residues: CASNLPGEPFF. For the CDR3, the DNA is TGTGCCAGCAATTTACCCGGGGAGCCGTTTTTT.

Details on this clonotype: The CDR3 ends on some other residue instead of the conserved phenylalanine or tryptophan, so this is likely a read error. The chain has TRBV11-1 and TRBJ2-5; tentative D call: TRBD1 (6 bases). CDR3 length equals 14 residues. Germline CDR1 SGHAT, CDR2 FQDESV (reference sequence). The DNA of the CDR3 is TGTGCCAGCAGCCCGGTACAGGGCGTAGAGACTCAGTACTCC. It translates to CASSPVQGVETQYS.

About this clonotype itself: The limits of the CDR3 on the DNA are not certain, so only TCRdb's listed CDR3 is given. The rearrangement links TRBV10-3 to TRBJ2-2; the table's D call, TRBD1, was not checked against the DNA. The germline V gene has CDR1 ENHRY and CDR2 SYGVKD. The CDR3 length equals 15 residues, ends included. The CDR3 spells CVIDGGQGDRGAVFF.

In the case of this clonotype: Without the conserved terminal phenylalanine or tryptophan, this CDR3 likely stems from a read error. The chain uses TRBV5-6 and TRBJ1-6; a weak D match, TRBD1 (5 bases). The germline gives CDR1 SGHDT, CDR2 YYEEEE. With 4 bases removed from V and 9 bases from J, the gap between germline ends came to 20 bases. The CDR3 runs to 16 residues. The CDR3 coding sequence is TGTGCCAGCAGCGAACGCCTACTTGGGGGGATTTCACCCCTCCACATT. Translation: CASSERLLGGISPLHI.

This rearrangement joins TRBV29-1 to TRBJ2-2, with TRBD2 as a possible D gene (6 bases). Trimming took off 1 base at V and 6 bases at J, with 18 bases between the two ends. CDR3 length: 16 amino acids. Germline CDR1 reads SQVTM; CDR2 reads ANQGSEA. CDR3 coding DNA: TGCAGCGTTGAAGTCTCTAGCGAGAGGGCCCCCGGGGAGCTGTTTTTT. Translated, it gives CSVEVSSERAPGELFF.

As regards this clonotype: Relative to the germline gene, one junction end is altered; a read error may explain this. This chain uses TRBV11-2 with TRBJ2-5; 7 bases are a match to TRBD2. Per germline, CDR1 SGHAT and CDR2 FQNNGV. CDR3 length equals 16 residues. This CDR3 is CASNWRSGMMEESQYF. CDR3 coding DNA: TGTGCCAGCAACTGGAGAAGCGGGATGATGGAAGAGAGCCAGTACTTC.

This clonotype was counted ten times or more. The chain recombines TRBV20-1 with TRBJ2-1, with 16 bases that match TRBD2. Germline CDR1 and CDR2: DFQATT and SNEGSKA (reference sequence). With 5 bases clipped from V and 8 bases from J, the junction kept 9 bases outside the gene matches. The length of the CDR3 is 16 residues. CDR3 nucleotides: TGCAGTGCTTCCTCCGGGACTAGCGGGAGGGTCGATGAGCAGTTCTTC. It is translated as CSASSGTSGRVDEQFF.

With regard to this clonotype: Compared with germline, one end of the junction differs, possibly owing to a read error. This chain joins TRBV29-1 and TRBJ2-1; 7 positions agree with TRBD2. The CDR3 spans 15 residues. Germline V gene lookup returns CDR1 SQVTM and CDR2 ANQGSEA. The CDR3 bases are TGCACCGTTGTGGGAGGGAGTTGGGGGGGCAATGAGCAGTTCTTC. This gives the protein CTVVGGSWGGNEQFF.

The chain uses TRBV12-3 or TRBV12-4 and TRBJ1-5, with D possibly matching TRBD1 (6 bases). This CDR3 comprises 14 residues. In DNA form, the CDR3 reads TGTGTCAACAACTCCCCCGGGGGGCGCCAGCCCCAGCATTTT. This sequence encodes CVNNSPGGRQPQHF.